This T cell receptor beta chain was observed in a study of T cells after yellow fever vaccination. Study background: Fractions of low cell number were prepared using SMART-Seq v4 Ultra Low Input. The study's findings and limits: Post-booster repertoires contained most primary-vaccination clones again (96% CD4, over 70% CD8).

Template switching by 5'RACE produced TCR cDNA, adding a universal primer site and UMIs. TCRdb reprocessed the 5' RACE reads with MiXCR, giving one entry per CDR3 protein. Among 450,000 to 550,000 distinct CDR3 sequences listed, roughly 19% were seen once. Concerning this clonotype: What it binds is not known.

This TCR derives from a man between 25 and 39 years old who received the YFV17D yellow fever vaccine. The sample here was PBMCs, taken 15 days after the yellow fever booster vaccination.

In nucleotides, the CDR3 is TGTGCCAGCAGTTACTCACGGACTAGCGGGAGGGTTAATGAGCAGTTCTTC. Translating it yields CASSYSRTSGRVNEQFF. The rearrangement links TRBV6-5 to TRBJ2-1; TRBD2 agrees at 15 bases. CDR1 MNHEY and CDR2 SVGAGI come from the germline V gene. With 0 bases clipped from V and 7 bases from J, the junction kept 4 bases outside the gene matches. This CDR3 region has 17 residues.